This T cell receptor beta chain was captured in a study of blood T cell repertoires in COVID-19. Study overall: Both acute and convalescent COVID-19 samples were obtained from the United States, Italy and Spain. PBMCs, B-cell-depleted T cells, or T cells provided the cDNA or gDNA that made up the material.

The V and J ends lost 7 bases and 7 bases respectively, with 16 bases between them. This CDR3 region has 13 residues. Germline V lookup: CDR1 MNHEY, CDR2 SVGAGI. Study processing details: Amplifying reference gene primers gave estimates of nucleated cell counts. Here immunoSEQ multiplex PCR was the method, and the copy in TCRdb shows in-frame clones only, minus some. The DNA was the basis for D and trimming; V, J and clone size are from that table. Of some 210,000 clones listed, about 88% are singletons. This sequence joins TRBV6-5 and TRBJ1-2, with TRBD1 as a possible D gene (5 bases). Sequenced sample: peripheral blood. The receptor was isolated from a woman aged 40-49 years with acute or convalescent COVID-19. DNA of the CDR3: TGTGCCAGCACCCGATTGCCGGGGGTTGGCTACACCTTC. It translates to CASTRLPGVGYTF.